Each of the 27 T cell receptor beta chains below was sequenced from the same sample in a study of T-cell reconstitution after alpha-beta-depleted transplantation in children. Researchers prepared the TCRbeta library using unique molecular identifiers, the study reports. Using its own MiXCR run on the PCR reads, TCRdb lists one record per CDR3 protein. The sample shows about 98,000 distinct CDR3 sequences, 23% of them seen only once. Sequenced here: PBMCs, sampled before TCRalphabeta/CD19-depleted stem cell transplant. The receptors originated from a boy between 2 and 10 years old with acute lymphoblastic leukemia, due to receive a stem cell transplant.

This clonotype has just a few counts. The chain combines TRBV6-1 with TRBJ2-1; D may be TRBD2 (5 bases). V was trimmed by 8 bases and J by 4 bases, leaving 18 bases between them. Germline V gene sequence: CDR1 MNHNS, CDR2 SASEGT. CDR3 length: 15 residues. The CDR3 loop is CASGERRSLYNEQFF. As DNA, the CDR3 is TGTGCCAGCGGGGAGCGGAGGTCCCTATACAATGAGCAGTTCTTC.

The gene calls are TRBV7-9 and TRBJ2-7, with 7 bases lining up with TRBD1. Germline lookup yields CDR1 SEHNR and CDR2 FQNEAQ (reference sequence). J gave up 3 bases and V 5 bases, and 7 bases lay outside the gene matches. This CDR3 has 14 amino acids. CDR3 sequence: CASSTRQGHYEQYF. The DNA of the CDR3 is TGTGCCAGCAGCACGCGACAGGGTCACTACGAGCAGTACTTC.

The sample holds a few counts of this clonotype. V gene TRBV3-1 combines with J gene TRBJ1-2, with unresolved D. Trimming took off 1 base at V and 8 bases at J, with 11 bases between the two ends. The CDR3 loop spans 13 amino acids. The germline V gene has CDR1 LGHDT and CDR2 YNNKEL (reference sequence). The CDR3 region is CASSQGRGRGYTF. CDR3 nucleotides: TGTGCCAGCAGCCAAGGGCGAGGCCGGGGCTACACCTTC.

This clonotype was seen ten or more times. V and J are TRBV28 and TRBJ2-7; perhaps TRBD1 as D (6 bases). V was shortened by 3 bases and J by 2 bases, with 11 bases between the two germline ends. In germline, CDR1 is MDHEN, CDR2 SYDVKM. The CDR3 spans 14 residues. CDR3 DNA: TGTGCCAGCAGTTTGGCAGGGGTAACCTACGAGCAGTACTTC. This sequence encodes CASSLAGVTYEQYF. Full variable domain (rest looked up from reference TRBV28 and TRBJ2-7): DVKVTQSSRYLVKRTGEKVFLECVQDMDHENMFWYRQDPGLGLRLIYFSYDVKMKEKGDIPEGYSVSREKKERFSLILESASTNQTSMYLCASSLAGVTYEQYFGPGTRLTVT.

This clonotype was seen a handful of times. The chain has TRBV20-1 and TRBJ2-5; TRBD2 matches at 7 bases. CDR1 and CDR2 from the germline V gene are DFQATT and SNEGSKA (reference sequence). The CDR3 runs 13 residues. J lost 1 base, V lost 6 bases, and 5 bases had no gene match. The CDR3 sequence: CSALAEGQETQYF. The CDR3 DNA reads TGCAGTGCCCTAGCGGAGGGCCAAGAGACCCAGTACTTC.

This chain joins TRBV4-1 and TRBJ2-3, with a possible D match to TRBD2 (6 bases). V lost 0 bases, J lost 6 bases, and 16 bases lay in between. The germline V gene encodes CDR1 MGHRA and CDR2 YSYEKL. The length of the CDR3 is 16 residues. The CDR3 sequence is CASSQDYSGGADTQYF. DNA of the CDR3: TGCGCCAGCAGCCAAGACTATAGCGGAGGGGCGGATACGCAGTATTTT.

The chain has TRBV11-2 and TRBJ2-5, with TRBD2 matching over 15 bases. CDR3 length equals 18 residues. Germline V gives CDR1 SGHAT, CDR2 FQNNGV. Trimming removed 3 bases from V and 4 bases from J; junction bases left unmatched: 9. This CDR3 reads CASSFSRPGLAGGETQYF. The CDR3, as DNA: TGTGCCAGCAGCTTTTCACGTCCGGGACTAGCGGGAGGAGAGACCCAGTACTTC.

This clonotype was detected ten times or more. This chain uses TRBV15 with TRBJ2-1; 9 positions match TRBD2. Per germline, CDR1 LNHNV and CDR2 YYDKDF (reference sequence). The CDR3 spans 16 residues. V lost 5 bases to trimming and J lost 2 bases; unmatched junction nucleotides: 7. The CDR3 DNA follows: TGTGCCACCAGCTACGACGGACTAGCGACCTACAATGAGCAGTTCTTC. It translates to CATSYDGLATYNEQFF.

The CDR3: CASSPASGGAQWTDTQYF. The CDR3 DNA is TGCGCCAGCAGTCCGGCTAGCGGAGGGGCCCAATGGACAGATACGCAGTATTTT. The V gene is TRBV5-1, the J gene TRBJ2-3; 7 bases match TRBD2. With V trimmed by 5 bases and J by 3 bases, 18 bases remained unmatched. This CDR3 is built from 18 residues. Germline V gives CDR1 SGHRS, CDR2 YFSETQ.

This clonotype has a handful of counts. J is TRBJ2-7 and V is TRBV5-4; tentative D call: TRBD2 (5 bases). Germline V gene data show CDR1 as SGHNT and CDR2 as YYREEE (reference sequence). CDR3 length: 15 amino acids. V dropped 0 bases and J dropped 6 bases, with 16 bases sitting between them. CDR3 sequence: CASSLDGLGEREQYF. Here the CDR3 DNA reads TGTGCCAGCAGCTTGGATGGTCTTGGGGAGCGCGAGCAGTACTTC.

This chain connects TRBV7-9 to TRBJ2-7, with D uncertain. In germline, CDR1 is SEHNR, CDR2 FQNEAQ (reference sequence). The germline V and J ends were trimmed by 4 bases and 6 bases, with 7 bases remaining between them. This CDR3 comprises 11 residues. The CDR3 loop reads CASSSRTEQYF. The CDR3 DNA reads TGTGCCAGCAGCTCGCGCACCGAGCAGTACTTC.

The gene calls are TRBV28 and TRBJ1-3; a weak D match, TRBD1 (5 bases). From germline, CDR1 is MDHEN and CDR2 SYDVKM. The germline V and J ends were trimmed by 4 bases and 2 bases, with 12 bases remaining between them. The CDR3 runs 15 residues. CDR3: CASSSPGSAGNTIYF. CDR3 in DNA: TGTGCCAGCAGTTCCCCAGGGTCAGCTGGAAACACCATATATTTT.

This chain connects TRBV29-1 to TRBJ1-5; D might be TRBD1 (6 bases). There are 13 residues in the CDR3. The germline V gene has CDR1 SQVTM and CDR2 ANQGSEA. The germline V and J ends were trimmed by 5 bases and 2 bases, with 10 bases remaining between them. Here the CDR3 DNA reads TGCAGCGTTAGCTCAGGGGGCAATCAGCCCCAGCATTTT. Its protein product is CSVSSGGNQPQHF.

The chain recombines TRBV4-2 with TRBJ2-4; D possibly uses TRBD1 or TRBD2 (7 bases each). This CDR3 spans 17 amino acids. Trimming removed 3 bases from V and 2 bases from J, with 17 bases in between. The germline CDR1 and CDR2 sequences are LGHNA and YNFKEQ. The CDR3 reads CASSQAQGGGPKNIQYF. CDR3 bases: TGTGCCAGCAGCCAGGCCCAGGGGGGGGGGCCCAAAAACATTCAGTACTTC.

The CDR3 is CASSLGYSHSGNTIYF. CDR3 sequence (DNA): TGCGCCAGCAGCTTGGGTTACAGCCACTCTGGAAACACCATATATTTT. This chain links TRBV5-1 with TRBJ1-3; no firm D call. The CDR3 length is 16 residues. Deletions cut 0 bases from V and 0 bases from J, with 10 bases between. Germline-derived CDR1 and CDR2 are SGHRS and YFSETQ.

The chain is built from TRBV6-5 and TRBJ1-1, with 9 bases fitting TRBD1. Germline CDR1 is MNHEY and CDR2 is SVGAGI. This CDR3 comprises 16 residues. V was clipped by 1 base and J by 4 bases; unmatched bases: 7. The CDR3 DNA reads as TGTGCCAGCAGTTACTACGAGGGACAGGGTAGCACTGAAGCTTTCTTT. Translation: CASSYYEGQGSTEAFF.

Concerning this clonotype itself: Sequence at one end of the junction differs from germline and may be a read error. The chain links TRBV7-2 to TRBJ2-3, with 8 bases that match TRBD1. Germline loops: CDR1 SGHTA, CDR2 FQGNSA. CDR3 length equals 16 residues. The CDR3 nucleotides are TGTCCCAGCAGCTTCCAGACAGGGGCCAGCACAGATACGCAGTATTTT. Amino acid sequence: CPSSFQTGASTDTQYF.

This clonotype has more than one count but fewer than ten. The chain employs TRBV20-1 and TRBJ2-7; D could derive from TRBD1 or TRBD2 (6 bases each). This CDR3 contains 14 residues. Germline CDR1 is DFQATT and CDR2 is SNEGSKA (reference sequence). V shed 0 bases and J shed 5 bases, with 14 bases lying between them. CDR3 amino acids: CSARDGDGGNEQYF. CDR3 sequence (DNA): TGCAGTGCTAGAGATGGGGACGGGGGCAACGAGCAGTACTTC.

The gene calls are TRBV7-2 and TRBJ2-3; maybe TRBD2 (6 bases). This CDR3 comprises 15 residues. Per the germline V gene, CDR1 is SGHTA and CDR2 is FQGNSA. Trimming took off 5 bases at V and 4 bases at J, with 16 bases between the two ends. The CDR3 nucleotides are TGTGCCAGCAGCCAGCTGGAGGGACGGGCAGATACGCAGTATTTT. Translated, it gives CASSQLEGRADTQYF.

This clonotype turned up a few times. The rearrangement uses TRBV7-8 and TRBJ1-2; D may be TRBD1 (5 bases). The V gene lost 5 bases and the J gene lost 4 bases, with 17 bases spanning the gap. CDR1 is SGHVS and CDR2 is FQNEAQ in the germline V gene. This CDR3 spans 15 amino acids. CDR3 in amino acids: CASSDGPGSIYGYTF. The CDR3 DNA reads as TGTGCCAGCAGCGACGGGCCAGGGTCGATCTATGGCTACACCTTC. The variable domain in full, completed from reference TRBV7-8 and TRBJ1-2, reads GAGVSQSPRYKVAKRGQDVALRCDPISGHVSLFWYQQALGQGPEFLTYFQNEAQLDKSGLPSDRFFAERPEGSVSTLKIQRTQQEDSAVYLCASSDGPGSIYGYTFGSGTRLTVV.

The chain joins TRBV6-1 to TRBJ2-1, with D uncertain. Per the germline V gene, CDR1 is MNHNS and CDR2 is SASEGT. This CDR3 region has 17 residues. V was pared by 5 bases and J by 0 bases, with 17 bases between. In DNA, the CDR3 is TGTGCCAGCAGTAAGTTGCCCTCGGGCAGCTCCTACAATGAGCAGTTCTTC. Protein: CASSKLPSGSSYNEQFF.

The V call is TRBV6-5, the J call TRBJ2-7; D gene uncertain. CDR1 is MNHEY, CDR2 SVGAGI, per germline. The CDR3 length is 14 residues. The ends were cut back, 0 bases at V and 5 bases at J, with 11 bases in the middle. Written as DNA, the CDR3 is TGTGCCAGCAGTTACTCGTTTACTCCCGACGAGCAGTACTTC. Translation: CASSYSFTPDEQYF.

This clonotype was detected ten times or more. The rearrangement joins TRBV27 to TRBJ1-1, with D unclear. The CDR3 extends over 15 amino acids. The V gene's germline CDR1 is MNHEY and CDR2 SMNVEV (reference sequence). Trimming removed 6 bases at V and 1 base at J, with 15 bases between. CDR3 DNA sequence: TGTGCCAGCAGACTCGGTCCAGCAGGGAACACTGAAGCTTTCTTT. Amino acid sequence: CASRLGPAGNTEAFF.

Comments on this clonotype: An end of the junction differs from the germline gene, which may be a read error. This chain connects TRBV2 to TRBJ2-3; no clear D gene. Germline V gene data show CDR1 as SNHLY and CDR2 as FYNNEI. CDR3 length: 16 residues. In nucleotides, the CDR3 is TGTGTCAGCAGTGAATGGATAAGTGGCTTCGCAGATACGCAGTATTTT. As protein: CVSSEWISGFADTQYF.

The chain links TRBV6-1 to TRBJ2-5, with TRBD1 matching over 8 bases. This CDR3 spans 14 amino acids. The germline V gene encodes CDR1 MNHNS and CDR2 SASEGT. V gave up 6 bases and J gave up 2 bases; unmatched junction bases: 5. The CDR3 sequence is CASSDRGGQETQYF. CDR3 coding DNA: TGTGCCAGCAGCGACAGGGGTGGACAAGAGACCCAGTACTTC.

The V and J genes are TRBV5-5 and TRBJ2-1; D is unresolved. Germline lookup yields CDR1 SGHKS and CDR2 YYEKEE (reference sequence). Trimming took off 2 bases at V and 9 bases at J, with 21 bases between the two ends. This CDR3 region has 16 residues. The CDR3 protein is CASSLTESARVGEQFF. The CDR3 nucleotides read TGTGCCAGCAGCTTAACTGAGTCAGCCCGAGTTGGTGAGCAGTTCTTC.

This clonotype was found many times. V and J are TRBV5-1 and TRBJ2-2; TRBD1 matches at 9 bases. Unmatched junction bases numbered 13, after V lost 7 bases and J lost 6 bases. CDR1 and CDR2 (germline): SGHRS, YFSETQ. The CDR3 sequence is 16 residues long. Here the CDR3 DNA reads TGCGCCAGCCTTAAAGGGACAGGGAACTTCCCCGGGGAGCTGTTTTTT. It is translated as CASLKGTGNFPGELFF. Drawing the rest from reference TRBV5-1 and TRBJ2-2, the complete variable domain is KAGVTQTPRYLIKTRGQQVTLSCSPISGHRSVSWYQQTPGQGLQFLFEYFSETQRNKGNFPGRFSGRQFSNSRSEMNVSTLELGDSALYLCASLKGTGNFPGELFFGEGSRLTVL.